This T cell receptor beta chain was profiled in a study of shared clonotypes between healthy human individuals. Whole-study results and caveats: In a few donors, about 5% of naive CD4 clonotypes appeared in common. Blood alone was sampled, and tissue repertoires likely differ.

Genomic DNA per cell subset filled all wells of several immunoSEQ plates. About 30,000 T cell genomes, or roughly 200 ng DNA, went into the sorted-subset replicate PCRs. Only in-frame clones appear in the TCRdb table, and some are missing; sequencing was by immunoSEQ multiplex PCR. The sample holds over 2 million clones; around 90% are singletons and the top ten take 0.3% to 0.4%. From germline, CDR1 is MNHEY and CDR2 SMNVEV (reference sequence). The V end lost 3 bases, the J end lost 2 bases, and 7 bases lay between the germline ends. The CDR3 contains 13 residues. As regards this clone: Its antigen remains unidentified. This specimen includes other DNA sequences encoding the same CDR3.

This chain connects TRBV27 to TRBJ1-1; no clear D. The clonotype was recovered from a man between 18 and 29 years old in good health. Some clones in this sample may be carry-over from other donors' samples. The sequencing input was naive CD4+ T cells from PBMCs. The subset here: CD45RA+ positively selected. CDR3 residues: CASSFLQNTEAFF. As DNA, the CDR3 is TGTGCCAGCAGTTTTTTACAAAACACTGAAGCTTTCTTT.